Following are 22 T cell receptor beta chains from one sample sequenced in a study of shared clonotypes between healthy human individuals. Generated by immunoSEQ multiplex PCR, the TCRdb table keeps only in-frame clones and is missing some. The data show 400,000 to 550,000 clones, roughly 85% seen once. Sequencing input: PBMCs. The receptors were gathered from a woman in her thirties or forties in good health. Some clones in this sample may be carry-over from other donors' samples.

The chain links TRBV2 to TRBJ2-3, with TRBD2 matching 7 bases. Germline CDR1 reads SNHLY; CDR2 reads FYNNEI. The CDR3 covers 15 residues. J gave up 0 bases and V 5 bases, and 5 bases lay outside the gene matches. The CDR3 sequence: CASSLPGLSTDTQYF. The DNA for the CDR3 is TGTGCCAGCAGTCTACCGGGACTAAGCACAGATACGCAGTATTTT.

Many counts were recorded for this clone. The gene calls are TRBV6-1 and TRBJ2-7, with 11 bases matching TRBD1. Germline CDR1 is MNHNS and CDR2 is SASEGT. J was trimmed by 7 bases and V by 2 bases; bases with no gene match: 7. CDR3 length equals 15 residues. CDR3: CASSEWTGGAGEQYF. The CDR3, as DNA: TGTGCCAGCAGTGAATGGACAGGGGGCGCGGGGGAGCAGTACTTC.

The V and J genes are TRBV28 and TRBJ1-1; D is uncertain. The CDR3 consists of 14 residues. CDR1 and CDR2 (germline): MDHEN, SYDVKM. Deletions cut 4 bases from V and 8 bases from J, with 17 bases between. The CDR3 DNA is TGTGCCAGCAGTTGGGCAGGACCGATTAGCGAAGCTTTCTTT. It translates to CASSWAGPISEAFF.

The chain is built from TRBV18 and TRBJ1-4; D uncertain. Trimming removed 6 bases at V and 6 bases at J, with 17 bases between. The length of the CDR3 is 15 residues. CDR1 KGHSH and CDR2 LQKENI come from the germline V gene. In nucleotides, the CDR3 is TGTGCCAGCTCGGCTCCCAGCCTGGGTGATGAAAAACTGTTTTTT. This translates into CASSAPSLGDEKLFF.

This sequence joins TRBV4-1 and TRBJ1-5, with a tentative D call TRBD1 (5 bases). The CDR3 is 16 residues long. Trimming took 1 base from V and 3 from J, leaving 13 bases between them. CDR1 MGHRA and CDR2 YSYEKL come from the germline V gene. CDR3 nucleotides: TGCGCCAGCAGCCAAGGGAAAGGGGATGCCAATCAGCCCCAGCATTTT. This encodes CASSQGKGDANQPQHF.

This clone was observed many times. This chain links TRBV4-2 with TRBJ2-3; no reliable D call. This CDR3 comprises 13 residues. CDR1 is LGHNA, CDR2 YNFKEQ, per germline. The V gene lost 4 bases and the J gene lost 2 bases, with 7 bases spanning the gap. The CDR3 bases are TGTGCCAGCAGCCTAAGATCCACAGATACGCAGTATTTT. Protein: CASSLRSTDTQYF.

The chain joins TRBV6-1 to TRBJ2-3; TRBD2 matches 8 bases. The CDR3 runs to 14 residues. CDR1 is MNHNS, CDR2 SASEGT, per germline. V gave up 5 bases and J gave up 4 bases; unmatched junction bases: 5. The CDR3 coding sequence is TGTGCCAGCAGTCGGGGGGGGGACGCAGATACGCAGTATTTT. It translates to CASSRGGDADTQYF.

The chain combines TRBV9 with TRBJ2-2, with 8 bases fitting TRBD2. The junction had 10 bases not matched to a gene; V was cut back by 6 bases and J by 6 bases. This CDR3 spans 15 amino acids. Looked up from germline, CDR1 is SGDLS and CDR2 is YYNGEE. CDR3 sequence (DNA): TGTGCCAGCACCAGGCAAGCGGGAGTAGCCGGGGAGCTGTTTTTT. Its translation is CASTRQAGVAGELFF.

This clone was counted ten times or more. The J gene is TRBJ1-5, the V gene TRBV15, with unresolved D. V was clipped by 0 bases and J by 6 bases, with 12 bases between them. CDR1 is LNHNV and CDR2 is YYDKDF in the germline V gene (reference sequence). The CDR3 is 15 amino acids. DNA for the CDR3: TGTGCCACCAGCAGAGAGGCAGAGGGCGGTCAGCCCCAGCATTTT. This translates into CATSREAEGGQPQHF.

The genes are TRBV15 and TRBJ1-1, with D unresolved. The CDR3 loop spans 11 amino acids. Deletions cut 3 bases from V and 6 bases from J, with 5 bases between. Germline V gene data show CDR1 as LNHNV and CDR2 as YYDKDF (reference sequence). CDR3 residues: CATSRVAEAFF. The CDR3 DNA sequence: TGTGCCACCAGCAGGGTAGCTGAAGCTTTCTTT. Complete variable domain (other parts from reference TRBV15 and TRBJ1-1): DAMVIQNPRYQVTQFGKPVTLSCSQTLNHNVMYWYQQKSSQAPKLLFHYYDKDFNNEADTPDNFQSRRPNTSFCFLDIRSPGLGDTAMYLCATSRVAEAFFGQGTRLTVV.

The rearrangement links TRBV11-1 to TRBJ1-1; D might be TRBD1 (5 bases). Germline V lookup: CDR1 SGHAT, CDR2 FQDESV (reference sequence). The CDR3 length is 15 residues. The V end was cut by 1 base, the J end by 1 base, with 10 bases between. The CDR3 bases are TGTGCCAGCAGCTTAGATAGACAGCAGAACACTGAAGCTTTCTTT. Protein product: CASSLDRQQNTEAFF.

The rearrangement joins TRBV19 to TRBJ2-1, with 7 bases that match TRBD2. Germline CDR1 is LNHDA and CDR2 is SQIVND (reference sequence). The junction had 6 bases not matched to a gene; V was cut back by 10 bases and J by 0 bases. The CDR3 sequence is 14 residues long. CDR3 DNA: TGTGCCATCGGGGAGGGGAGCTCCTACAATGAGCAGTTCTTC. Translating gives CAIGEGSSYNEQFF.

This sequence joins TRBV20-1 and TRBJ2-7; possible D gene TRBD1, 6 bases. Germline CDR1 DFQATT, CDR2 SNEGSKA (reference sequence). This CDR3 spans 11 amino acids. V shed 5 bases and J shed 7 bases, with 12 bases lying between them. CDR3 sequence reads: CSALQGFEQYF. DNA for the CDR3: TGCAGTGCTCTACAGGGATTTGAGCAGTACTTC.

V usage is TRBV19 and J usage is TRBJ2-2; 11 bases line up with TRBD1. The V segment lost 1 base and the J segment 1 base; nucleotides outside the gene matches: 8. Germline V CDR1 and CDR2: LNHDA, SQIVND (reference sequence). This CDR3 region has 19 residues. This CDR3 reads CASSIGQDRGRRNTGELFF. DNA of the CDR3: TGTGCCAGTAGTATAGGCCAGGACAGGGGGCGCAGGAACACCGGGGAGCTGTTTTTT.

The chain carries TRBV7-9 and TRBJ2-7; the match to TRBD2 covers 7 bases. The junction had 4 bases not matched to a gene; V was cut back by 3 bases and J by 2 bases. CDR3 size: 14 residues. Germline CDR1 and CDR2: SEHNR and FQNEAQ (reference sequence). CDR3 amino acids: CASSFSSGAYEQYF. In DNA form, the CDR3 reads TGTGCCAGCAGCTTTTCTAGCGGAGCCTACGAGCAGTACTTC.

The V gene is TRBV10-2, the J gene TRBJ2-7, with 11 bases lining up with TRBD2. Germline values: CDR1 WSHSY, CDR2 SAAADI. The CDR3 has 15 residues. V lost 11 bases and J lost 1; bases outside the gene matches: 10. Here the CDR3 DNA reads TGCGCCGCAACGCGGGGGACTAGCGGTTCCTACGAGCAGTACTTC. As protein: CAATRGTSGSYEQYF.

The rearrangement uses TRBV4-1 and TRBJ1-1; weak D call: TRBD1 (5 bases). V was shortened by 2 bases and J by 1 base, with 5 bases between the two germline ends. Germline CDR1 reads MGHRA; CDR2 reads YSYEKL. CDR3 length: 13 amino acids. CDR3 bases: TGCGCCAGCAGCCAAACAGGGAACACTGAAGCTTTCTTT. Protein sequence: CASSQTGNTEAFF.

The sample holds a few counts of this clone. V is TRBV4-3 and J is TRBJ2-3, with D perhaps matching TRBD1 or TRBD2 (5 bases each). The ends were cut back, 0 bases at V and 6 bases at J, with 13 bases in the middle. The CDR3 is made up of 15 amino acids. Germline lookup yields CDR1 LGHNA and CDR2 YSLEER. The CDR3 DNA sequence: TGCGCCAGCAGCCAAGATGGGGCCCGAGGGGATACGCAGTATTTT. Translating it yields CASSQDGARGDTQYF.

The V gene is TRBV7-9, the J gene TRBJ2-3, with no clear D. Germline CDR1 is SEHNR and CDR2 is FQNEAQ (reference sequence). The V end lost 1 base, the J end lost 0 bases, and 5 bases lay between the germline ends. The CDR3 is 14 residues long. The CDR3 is CASSLGLSTDTQYF. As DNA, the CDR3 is TGTGCCAGCAGCTTAGGGTTGAGCACAGATACGCAGTATTTT.

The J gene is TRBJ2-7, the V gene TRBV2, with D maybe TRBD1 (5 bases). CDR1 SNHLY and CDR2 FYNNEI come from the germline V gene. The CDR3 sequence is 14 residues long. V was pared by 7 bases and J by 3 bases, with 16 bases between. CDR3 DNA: TGTGCCAGCAAAGACAGTCAGGTTTTCTACGAGCAGTACTTC. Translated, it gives CASKDSQVFYEQYF.

In DNA form, the CDR3 reads TGTGCCAGCAGCTGGGGACAGGGCTACAATGAGCAGTTCTTC. Protein: CASSWGQGYNEQFF. The chain links TRBV11-3 to TRBJ2-1; 9 bases align to TRBD1. There are 14 residues in the CDR3. CDR1 is SGHNT, CDR2 YENEEA, per germline. Losses at the gene ends were 4 bases for V and 3 bases for J; bases not matched to a gene: 1.

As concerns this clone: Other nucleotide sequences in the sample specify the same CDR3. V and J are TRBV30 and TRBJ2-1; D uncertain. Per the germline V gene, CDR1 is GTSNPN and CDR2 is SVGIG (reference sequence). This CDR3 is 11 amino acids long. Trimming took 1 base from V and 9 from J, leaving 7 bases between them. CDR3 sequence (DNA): TGTGCCTGGAGTGCCTTTAGTGAGCAGTTCTTC. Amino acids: CAWSAFSEQFF.